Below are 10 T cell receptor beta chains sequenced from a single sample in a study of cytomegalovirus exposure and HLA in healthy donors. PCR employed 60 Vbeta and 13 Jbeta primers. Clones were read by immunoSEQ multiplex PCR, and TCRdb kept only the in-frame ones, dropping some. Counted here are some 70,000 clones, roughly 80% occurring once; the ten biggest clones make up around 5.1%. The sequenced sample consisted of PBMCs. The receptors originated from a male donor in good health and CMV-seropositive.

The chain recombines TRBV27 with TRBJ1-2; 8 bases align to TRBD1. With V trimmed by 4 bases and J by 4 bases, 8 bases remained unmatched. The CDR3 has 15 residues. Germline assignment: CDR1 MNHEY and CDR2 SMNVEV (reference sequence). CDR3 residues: CASSSQGAQVYGYTF. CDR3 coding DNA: TGTGCCAGCAGTTCTCAGGGGGCGCAAGTCTATGGCTACACCTTC.

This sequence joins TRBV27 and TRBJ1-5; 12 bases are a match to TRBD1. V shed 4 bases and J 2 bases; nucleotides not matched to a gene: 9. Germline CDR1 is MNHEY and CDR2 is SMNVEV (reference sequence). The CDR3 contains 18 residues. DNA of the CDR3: TGTGCCAGCAGTTGGGGGACAGGGGGCTCCGTAGGCAATCAGCCCCAGCATTTT. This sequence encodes CASSWGTGGSVGNQPQHF.

CDR3 coding DNA: TGTGCCAGCAGTTCTACCGGAGCGGGCCTCGGTTGGGGTCAGCCCCAGCATTTT. Translated, it gives CASSSTGAGLGWGQPQHF. This chain links TRBV28 with TRBJ1-5, with unresolved D. CDR1 and CDR2 from the germline V gene are MDHEN and SYDVKM. Trimming shortened V by 4 bases and J by 6 bases, and 25 bases separated the two germline ends. This CDR3 is built from 18 residues.

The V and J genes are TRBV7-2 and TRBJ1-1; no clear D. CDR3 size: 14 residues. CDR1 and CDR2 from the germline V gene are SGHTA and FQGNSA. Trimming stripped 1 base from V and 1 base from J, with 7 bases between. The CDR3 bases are TGTGCCAGCAGCTTAGTTCCCGGGAACACTGAAGCTTTCTTT. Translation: CASSLVPGNTEAFF.

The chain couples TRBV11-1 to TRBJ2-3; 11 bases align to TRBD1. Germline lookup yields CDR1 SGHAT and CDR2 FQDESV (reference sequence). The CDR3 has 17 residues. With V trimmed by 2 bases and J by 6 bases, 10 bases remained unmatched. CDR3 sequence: CASSLPPGQGDEDTQYF. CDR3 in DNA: TGTGCCAGCAGCTTACCTCCGGGACAGGGGGATGAGGATACGCAGTATTTT.

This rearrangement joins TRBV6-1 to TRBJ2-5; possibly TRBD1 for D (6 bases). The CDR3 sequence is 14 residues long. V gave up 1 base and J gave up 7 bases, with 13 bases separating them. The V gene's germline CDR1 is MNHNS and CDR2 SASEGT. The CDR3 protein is CASSEDRVSATQYF. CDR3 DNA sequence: TGTGCCAGCAGTGAAGACAGGGTCAGCGCGACCCAGTACTTC.

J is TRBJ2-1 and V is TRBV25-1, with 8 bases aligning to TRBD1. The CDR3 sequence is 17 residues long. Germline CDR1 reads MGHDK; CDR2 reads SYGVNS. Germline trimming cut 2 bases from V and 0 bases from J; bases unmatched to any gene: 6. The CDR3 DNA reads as TGTGCCAGCAGTGAAACCCCAGGGGGCGCCTCCTACAATGAGCAGTTCTTC. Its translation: CASSETPGGASYNEQFF. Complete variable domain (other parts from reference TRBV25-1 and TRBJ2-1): EADIYQTPRYLVIGTGKKITLECSQTMGHDKMYWYQQDPGMELHLIHYSYGVNSTEKGDLSSESTVSRIRTEHFPLTLESARPSHTSQYLCASSETPGGASYNEQFFGPGTRLTVL.

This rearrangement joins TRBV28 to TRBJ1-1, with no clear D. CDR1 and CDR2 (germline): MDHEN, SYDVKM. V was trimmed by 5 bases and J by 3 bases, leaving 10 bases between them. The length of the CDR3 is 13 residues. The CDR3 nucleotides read TGTGCCAGCAGTACCAGTCGATACACTGAAGCTTTCTTT. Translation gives CASSTSRYTEAFF.

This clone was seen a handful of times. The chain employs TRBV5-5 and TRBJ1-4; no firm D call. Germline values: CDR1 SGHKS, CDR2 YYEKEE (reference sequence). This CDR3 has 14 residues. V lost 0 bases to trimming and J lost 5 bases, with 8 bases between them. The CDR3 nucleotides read TGTGCCAGCAGCTTGGATTCGGGGAATGAAAAACTGTTTTTT. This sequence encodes CASSLDSGNEKLFF.

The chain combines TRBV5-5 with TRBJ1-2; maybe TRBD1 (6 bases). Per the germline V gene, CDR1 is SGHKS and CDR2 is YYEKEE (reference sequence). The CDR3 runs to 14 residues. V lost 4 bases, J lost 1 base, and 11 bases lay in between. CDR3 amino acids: CASSTDRSNYGYTF. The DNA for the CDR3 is TGTGCCAGCAGCACGGACAGAAGTAACTATGGCTACACCTTC. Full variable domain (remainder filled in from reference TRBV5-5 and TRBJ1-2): DAGVTQSPTHLIKTRGQQVTLRCSPISGHKSVSWYQQVLGQGPQFIFQYYEKEERGRGNFPDRFSARQFPNYSSELNVNALLLGDSALYLCASSTDRSNYGYTFGSGTRLTVV.